This entry features one T cell receptor beta chain sequence. Antigen unknown. 60 Vbeta and 13 Jbeta primers were used in PCR. Profiling relied on immunoSEQ multiplex PCR, and the TCRdb table lists in-frame clones only, not all of them. The sample contains some 90,000 clones, around 74% of which appear only once. The source of the sample is a study of cytomegalovirus exposure and HLA in healthy donors. Study-level results: Researchers counted around 150 TCR beta chains as cytomegalovirus-associated. In a later analysis, most CMV-associated TCR beta chains appeared HLA-restricted.

Germline CDR1 SGHVS, CDR2 FQNEAQ. The CDR3 length is 14 residues. Trimming removed 5 bases at V and 8 bases at J, with 18 bases between. This rearrangement joins TRBV7-8 to TRBJ1-2; possibly TRBD1 for D (6 bases). The specimen was PBMCs. This TCR was sampled from a female donor in good health and CMV-seropositive. CDR3 amino acids: CASSPTRGGRGYTF. The DNA for the CDR3 is TGTGCCAGCAGCCCAACCCGGGGGGGCCGGGGCTACACCTTC.